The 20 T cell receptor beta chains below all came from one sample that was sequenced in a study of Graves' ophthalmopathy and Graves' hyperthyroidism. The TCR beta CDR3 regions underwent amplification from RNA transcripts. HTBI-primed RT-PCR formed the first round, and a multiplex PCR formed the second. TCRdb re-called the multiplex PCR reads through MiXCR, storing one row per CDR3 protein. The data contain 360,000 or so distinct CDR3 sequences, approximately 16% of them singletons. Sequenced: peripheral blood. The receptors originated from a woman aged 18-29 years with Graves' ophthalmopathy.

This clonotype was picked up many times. The CDR3 bases are TGCGCCAGCAGCTTGGCCGTGCGTTCGGTGGTCCAGGAGACCCAGTACTTC. Its protein is CASSLAVRSVVQETQYF. The chain uses TRBV5-1 and TRBJ2-5; D ambiguous. The CDR3 contains 17 residues. Germline lookup yields CDR1 SGHRS and CDR2 YFSETQ. The V and J ends lost 0 bases and 5 bases respectively, with 20 bases between them.

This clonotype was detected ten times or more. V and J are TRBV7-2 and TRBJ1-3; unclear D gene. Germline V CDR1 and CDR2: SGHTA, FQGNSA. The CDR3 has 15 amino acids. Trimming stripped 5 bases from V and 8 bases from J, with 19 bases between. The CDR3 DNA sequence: TGTGCCAGCAGCCCCACGGGAGCCCTCGGCGACACCATATATTTT. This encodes CASSPTGALGDTIYF.

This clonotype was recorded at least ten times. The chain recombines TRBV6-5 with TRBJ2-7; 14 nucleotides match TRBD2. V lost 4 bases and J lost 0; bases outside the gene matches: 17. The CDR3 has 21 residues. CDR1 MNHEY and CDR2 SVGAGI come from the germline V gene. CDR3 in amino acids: CASSSDPPGLAGVFSSYEQYF. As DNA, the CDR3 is TGTGCCAGCAGTTCCGATCCTCCGGGACTAGCGGGAGTTTTCAGCTCCTACGAGCAGTACTTC.

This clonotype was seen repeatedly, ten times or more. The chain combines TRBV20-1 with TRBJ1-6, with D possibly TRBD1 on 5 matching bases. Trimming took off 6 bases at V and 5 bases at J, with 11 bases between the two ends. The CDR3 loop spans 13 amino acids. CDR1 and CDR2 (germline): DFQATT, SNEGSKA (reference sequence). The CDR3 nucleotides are TGCAGTGCCATACAGGCCAATAATTCACCCCTCCACTTT. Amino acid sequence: CSAIQANNSPLHF.

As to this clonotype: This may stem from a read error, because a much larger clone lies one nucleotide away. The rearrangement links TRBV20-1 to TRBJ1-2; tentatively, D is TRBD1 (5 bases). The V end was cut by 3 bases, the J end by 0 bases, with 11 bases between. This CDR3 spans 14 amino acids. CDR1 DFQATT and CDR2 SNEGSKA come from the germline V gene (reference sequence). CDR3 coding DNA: TGCAGTGCTAGTGGGGACGGGACTAACTATGGCTACACCTTC. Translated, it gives CSASGDGTNYGYTF.

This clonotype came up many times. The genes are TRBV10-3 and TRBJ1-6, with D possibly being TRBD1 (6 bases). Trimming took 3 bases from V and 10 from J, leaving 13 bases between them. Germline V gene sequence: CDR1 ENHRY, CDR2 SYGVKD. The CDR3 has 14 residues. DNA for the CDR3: TGTGCCATCAGTGACTGGAGGGGGGGATCACCCCTCCACTTT. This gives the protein CAISDWRGGSPLHF.

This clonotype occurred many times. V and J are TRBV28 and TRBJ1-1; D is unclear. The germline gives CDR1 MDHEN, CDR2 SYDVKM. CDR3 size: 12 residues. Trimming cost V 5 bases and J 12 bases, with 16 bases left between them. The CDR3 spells CASSPPGRHSFF. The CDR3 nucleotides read TGTGCCAGCAGTCCCCCCGGGAGGCACTCTTTCTTT.

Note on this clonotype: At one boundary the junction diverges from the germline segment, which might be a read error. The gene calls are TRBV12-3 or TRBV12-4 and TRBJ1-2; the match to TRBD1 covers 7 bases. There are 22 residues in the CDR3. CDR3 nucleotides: TGTGCCAGCAGTTTACCCTCTTCGGCCTCCCTCTTCGGACAGGTGGGCTCCTATGGCTGCACCTTC. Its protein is CASSLPSSASLFGQVGSYGCTF.

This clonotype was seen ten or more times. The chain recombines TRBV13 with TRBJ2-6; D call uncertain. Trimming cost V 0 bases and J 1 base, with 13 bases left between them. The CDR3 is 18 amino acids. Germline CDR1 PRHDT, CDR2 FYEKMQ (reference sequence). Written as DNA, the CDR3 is TGTGCCAGCAGCTTAGGAGGCAGCTACACATCTGGGGCCAACGTCCTGACTTTC. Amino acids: CASSLGGSYTSGANVLTF.

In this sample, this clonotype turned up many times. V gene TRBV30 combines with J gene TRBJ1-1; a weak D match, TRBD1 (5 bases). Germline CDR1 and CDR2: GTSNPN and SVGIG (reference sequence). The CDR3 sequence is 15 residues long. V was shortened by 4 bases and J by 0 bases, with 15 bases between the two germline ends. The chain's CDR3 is CAWIPWAGMNTEAFF. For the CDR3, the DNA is TGTGCCTGGATCCCTTGGGCAGGGATGAACACTGAAGCTTTCTTT.

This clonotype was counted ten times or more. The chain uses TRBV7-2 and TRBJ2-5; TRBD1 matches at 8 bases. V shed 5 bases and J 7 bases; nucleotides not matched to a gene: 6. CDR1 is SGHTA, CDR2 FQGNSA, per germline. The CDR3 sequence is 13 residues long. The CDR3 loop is CASSPGQGGTQYF. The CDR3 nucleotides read TGTGCCAGCAGCCCCGGACAGGGTGGGACCCAGTACTTC.

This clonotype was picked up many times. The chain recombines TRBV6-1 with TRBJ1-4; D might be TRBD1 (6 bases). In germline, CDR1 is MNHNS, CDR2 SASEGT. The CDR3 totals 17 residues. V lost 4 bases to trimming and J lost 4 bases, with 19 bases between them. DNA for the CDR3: TGTGCCAGCAGTGCTCCTCAAACCGACAGGATTAATGAAAAACTGTTTTTT. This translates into CASSAPQTDRINEKLFF.

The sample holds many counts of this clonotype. CDR3 nucleotide sequence: TGTGCCAGCTCCCAAAGGACAGGGGGAGACTATGGCTACACCTTC. Translated, it gives CASSQRTGGDYGYTF. V gene TRBV18 combines with J gene TRBJ1-2; TRBD1 matches at 10 bases. This CDR3 has 15 residues. CDR1 and CDR2 (germline): KGHSH, LQKENI. Trimming took 6 bases from V and 3 from J; bases not matched to a gene: 7. Using reference TRBV18 and TRBJ1-2 for the parts outside the CDR3, the full variable domain is NAGVMQNPRHLVRRRGQEARLRCSPMKGHSHVYWYRQLPEEGLKFMVYLQKENIIDESGMPKERFSAEFPKEGPSILRIQQVVRGDSAAYFCASSQRTGGDYGYTFGSGTRLTVV.

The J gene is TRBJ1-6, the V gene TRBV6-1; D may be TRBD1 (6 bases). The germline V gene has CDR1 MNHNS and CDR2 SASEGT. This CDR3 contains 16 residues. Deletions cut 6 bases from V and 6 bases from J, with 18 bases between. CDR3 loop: CASSKLQGVRNSPLHF. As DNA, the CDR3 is TGTGCCAGCAGCAAACTACAGGGTGTTCGTAATTCACCCCTCCACTTT.

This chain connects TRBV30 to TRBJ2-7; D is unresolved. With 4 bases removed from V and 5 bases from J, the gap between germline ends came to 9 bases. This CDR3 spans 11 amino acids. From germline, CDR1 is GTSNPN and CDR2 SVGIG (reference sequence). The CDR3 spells CAWTAGHEQYF. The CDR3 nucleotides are TGTGCCTGGACGGCTGGCCACGAGCAGTACTTC.

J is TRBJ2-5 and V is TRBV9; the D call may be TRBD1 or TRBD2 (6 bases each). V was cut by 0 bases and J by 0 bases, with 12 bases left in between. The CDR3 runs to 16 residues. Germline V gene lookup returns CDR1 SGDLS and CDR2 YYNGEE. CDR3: CASSVEGGIYQETQYF. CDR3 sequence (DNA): TGTGCCAGCAGCGTAGAGGGGGGAATATACCAAGAGACCCAGTACTTC.

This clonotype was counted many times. CDR3 bases: TGTGCCGTACAACGGGGCCCCATTAATGGGCAGTACTTC. Residues: CAVQRGPINGQYF. The chain employs TRBV6-5 and TRBJ2-7; D may correspond to TRBD1 or TRBD2 (5 bases each). The CDR3 contains 13 residues. V lost 11 bases and J 9 bases, leaving 23 bases between the germline ends. Germline V gene sequence: CDR1 MNHEY, CDR2 SVGAGI.

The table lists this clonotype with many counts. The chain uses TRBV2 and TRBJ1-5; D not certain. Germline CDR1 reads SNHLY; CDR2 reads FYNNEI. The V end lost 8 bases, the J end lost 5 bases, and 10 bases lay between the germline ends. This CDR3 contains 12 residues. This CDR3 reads CASSLWDQPQHF. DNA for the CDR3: TGTGCCAGCTCACTCTGGGATCAGCCCCAGCATTTT.

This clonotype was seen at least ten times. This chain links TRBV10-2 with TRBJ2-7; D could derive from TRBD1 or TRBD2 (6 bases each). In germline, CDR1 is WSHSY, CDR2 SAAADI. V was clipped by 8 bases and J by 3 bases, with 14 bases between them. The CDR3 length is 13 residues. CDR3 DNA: TGCGCCAGCCGGGCCGGAGGGGGCTACGAGCAGTACTTC. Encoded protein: CASRAGGGYEQYF.

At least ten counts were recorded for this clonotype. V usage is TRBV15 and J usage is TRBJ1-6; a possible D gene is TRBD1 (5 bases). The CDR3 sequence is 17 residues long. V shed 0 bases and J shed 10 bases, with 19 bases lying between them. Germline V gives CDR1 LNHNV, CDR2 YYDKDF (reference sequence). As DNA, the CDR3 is TGTGCCACCAGCAGAGATAGGGGTCCGAGATTGAGGTCACCCCTCCACTTT. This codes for CATSRDRGPRLRSPLHF.